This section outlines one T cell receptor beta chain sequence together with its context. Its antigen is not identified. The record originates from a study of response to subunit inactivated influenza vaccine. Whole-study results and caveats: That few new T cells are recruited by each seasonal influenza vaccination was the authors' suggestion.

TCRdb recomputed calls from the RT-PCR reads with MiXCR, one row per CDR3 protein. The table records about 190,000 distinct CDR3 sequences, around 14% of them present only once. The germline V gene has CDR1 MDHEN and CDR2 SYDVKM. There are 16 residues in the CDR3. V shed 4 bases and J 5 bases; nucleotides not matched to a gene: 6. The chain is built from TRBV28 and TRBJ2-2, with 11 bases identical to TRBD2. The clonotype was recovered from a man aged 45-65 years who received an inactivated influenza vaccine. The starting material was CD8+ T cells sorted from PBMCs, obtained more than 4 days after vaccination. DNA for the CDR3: TGTGCCAGCAGTTCTATAGCGGGGGGGCTAACCGGGGAGCTGTTTTTT. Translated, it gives CASSSIAGGLTGELFF. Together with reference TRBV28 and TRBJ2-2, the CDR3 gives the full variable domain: DVKVTQSSRYLVKRTGEKVFLECVQDMDHENMFWYRQDPGLGLRLIYFSYDVKMKEKGDIPEGYSVSREKKERFSLILESASTNQTSMYLCASSSIAGGLTGELFFGEGSRLTVL.